This passage covers 28 T cell receptor beta chains from one sample sequenced in a study of Graves' ophthalmopathy and Graves' hyperthyroidism (dated by TCRdb to the late 2010s). Instrument used: Illumina HiSeq 2000. For repertoire sequencing, the TCR beta CDR3 regions were amplified from RNA transcripts. The first round of RT-PCR was done with HTBI primers and the Qiagen OneStep RT-PCR kit, and was followed by a second round of multiplex PCR, then size selection and purification. TCRdb itself trimmed the public reads at Q25 with fastp, ran MiXCR and retained productive beta chains. CDR3 protein sequences are deduplicated, and each keeps its most common genes and DNA. The sample yields approximately 160,000 distinct CDR3 sequences; 35% to 50% were counted once. About 8.2% of the sample is in the top ten clones. Sequenced material: peripheral blood. All receptors come from a man aged 30-40 years with Graves' ophthalmopathy. Donor details come from another sample of the same person, matched by shared clones.

This clonotype was recorded many times. This chain connects TRBV30 to TRBJ1-2; no clear D gene. This CDR3 spans 13 amino acids. CDR1 is GTSNPN and CDR2 is SVGIG in the germline V gene (reference sequence). V was cut by 6 bases and J by 4 bases, with 15 bases left in between. CDR3 protein: CACLGGSAYGYTF. CDR3 nucleotide sequence: TGTGCCTGCCTGGGTGGGTCGGCCTATGGCTACACCTTC.

This clonotype was seen repeatedly, ten times or more. This sequence joins TRBV28 and TRBJ2-5; TRBD1 matches at 9 bases. This CDR3 is 14 amino acids long. J lost 4 bases, V lost 5 bases, and 5 bases had no gene match. CDR1 MDHEN and CDR2 SYDVKM come from the germline V gene. CDR3 DNA: TGTGCCAGCAGTAGAACGGGACAGGGAGAGACCCAGTACTTC. The encoded protein is CASSRTGQGETQYF.

The CDR3 DNA sequence: TGTGCCAGCAGTTACAGTCATCCGTCGGGGCCCGGGGAGCTGTTTTTT. Its translation is CASSYSHPSGPGELFF. The V gene is TRBV6-5, the J gene TRBJ2-2; TRBD1 or TRBD2 may be the D gene (5 bases each). The CDR3 covers 16 residues. Germline values: CDR1 MNHEY, CDR2 SVGAGI. V lost 2 bases, J lost 6 bases, and 16 bases lay in between.

This clonotype came up many times. The gene calls are TRBV5-1 and TRBJ2-7; 7 bases are a match to TRBD1. Germline CDR1 reads SGHRS; CDR2 reads YFSETQ. The CDR3 spans 14 residues. The ends lost 4 bases at V and 6 bases at J; junction bases unmatched: 10. Written as DNA, the CDR3 is TGCGCCAGCAGCCAGACAGGGCCGACGGGCGAGCAGTACTTC. It encodes CASSQTGPTGEQYF.

Ten or more counts support this clonotype. The gene calls are TRBV28 and TRBJ1-2; the D gene is possibly TRBD1 (5 bases). The CDR3 loop spans 13 amino acids. From germline, CDR1 is MDHEN and CDR2 SYDVKM. Trimming cost V 7 bases and J 3 bases, with 12 bases left between them. CDR3 residues: CASTLRGDYGYTF. The CDR3 bases are TGTGCCAGCACTCTTCGGGGGGACTATGGCTACACCTTC.

The chain recombines TRBV7-2 with TRBJ2-5; D possibly corresponds to TRBD1 (6 bases). The CDR3 has 16 residues. Germline V gene data show CDR1 as SGHTA and CDR2 as FQGNSA. V was clipped by 5 bases and J by 0 bases, with 16 bases between them. The CDR3 loop is CASSPQGLGYQETQYF. CDR3 DNA sequence: TGTGCCAGCAGCCCTCAGGGGTTAGGATACCAAGAGACCCAGTACTTC. The full variable domain, its missing parts supplied by reference TRBV7-2 and TRBJ2-5, is GAGVSQSPSNKVTEKGKDVELRCDPISGHTALYWYRQSLGQGLEFLIYFQGNSAPDKSGLPSDRFSAERTGGSVSTLTIQRTQQEDSAVYLCASSPQGLGYQETQYFGPGTRLLVL.

This clonotype has ten or more counts. The rearrangement uses TRBV12-3 or TRBV12-4 and TRBJ2-2; TRBD1 might be the D (5 bases). The V gene lost 5 bases and the J gene lost 5 bases, with 15 bases spanning the gap. The CDR3 loop spans 15 amino acids. CDR3 in amino acids: CASSPGQGATGELFF. The DNA of the CDR3 is TGTGCCAGCAGTCCCGGGCAGGGCGCAACCGGGGAGCTGTTTTTT.

This clonotype was detected many times. This chain joins TRBV5-1 and TRBJ2-7; 8 nucleotides line up with TRBD2. Germline CDR1 and CDR2: SGHRS and YFSETQ. The CDR3 totals 14 residues. The trim removed 5 bases at V and 5 bases at J, leaving 9 bases unmatched. CDR3 sequence: CASRNGGGRNEQYF. For the CDR3, the DNA is TGCGCCAGCAGAAATGGTGGCGGGAGGAACGAGCAGTACTTC.

This clonotype has a count of ten or more. This chain connects TRBV6-2 or TRBV6-3 to TRBJ2-7; 10 nucleotides align to TRBD2. V gave up 3 bases and J gave up 0 bases; unmatched junction bases: 8. The V gene's germline CDR1 is MNHEY and CDR2 SVGEGT. The CDR3 is made up of 17 amino acids. CDR3 in amino acids: CASSYGLAGAVSYEQYF. In DNA, the CDR3 is TGTGCCAGCAGTTATGGGCTAGCGGGAGCCGTCTCCTACGAGCAGTACTTC.

Ten or more counts support this clonotype. This chain joins TRBV7-8 and TRBJ2-7; 12 positions agree with TRBD2. V lost 1 base to trimming and J lost 7 bases; unmatched junction nucleotides: 8. The germline V gene encodes CDR1 SGHVS and CDR2 FQNEAQ. The CDR3 spans 16 residues. DNA of the CDR3: TGTGCCAGCAGCTTAGGACTAGCGGGGGCCTCGGGGGAGCAGTACTTC. Encoded protein: CASSLGLAGASGEQYF.

This clonotype was seen at least ten times. J is TRBJ1-2 and V is TRBV12-3 or TRBV12-4; D possibly corresponds to TRBD1 (6 bases). CDR3 length: 12 residues. Trimming cost V 5 bases and J 8 bases, with 12 bases left between them. Here the CDR3 reads CASSLGGHGYTF. CDR3 sequence (DNA): TGTGCCAGCAGTCTCGGGGGGCACGGCTACACCTTC.

This clonotype has at least ten counts. The rearrangement joins TRBV20-1 to TRBJ2-5; TRBD2 matches 11 bases. Germline V CDR1 and CDR2: DFQATT, SNEGSKA (reference sequence). Unmatched junction bases numbered 7, after V lost 6 bases and J lost 4 bases. The CDR3 extends over 14 amino acids. The CDR3 bases are TGCAGTGCCTTACAACTAGCGGGAGCAGAGACCCAGTACTTC. Translating it yields CSALQLAGAETQYF.

This clonotype appeared many times. The rearrangement joins TRBV6-5 to TRBJ2-7; D is perhaps TRBD2 (6 bases). This CDR3 has 16 residues. V lost 6 bases and J 0 bases, leaving 18 bases between the germline ends. The germline gives CDR1 MNHEY, CDR2 SVGAGI. For the CDR3, the DNA is TGTGCCAGCAGGACGGAAGGCTTCGGGAGCTCCTACGAGCAGTACTTC. This encodes CASRTEGFGSSYEQYF.

This clonotype was seen many times. The chain links TRBV14 to TRBJ1-1; D remains ambiguous. This CDR3 spans 15 amino acids. Germline-derived CDR1 and CDR2 are SGHDN and FVKESK. V lost 1 base to trimming and J lost 11 bases, with 20 bases between them. The CDR3 DNA reads as TGTGCCAGCAGCCAAGGGCCTAGTGTGGCCTATTCGGCTTTCTTT. Its protein is CASSQGPSVAYSAFF.

This clonotype was observed at least ten times. This chain uses TRBV12-3 or TRBV12-4 with TRBJ1-2; a weak D match, TRBD1 (5 bases). The CDR3 spans 16 residues. V was trimmed by 5 bases and J by 0 bases, leaving 16 bases between them. CDR3 coding DNA: TGTGCCAGCAGTCCCCGGGCAGGGTATTCTAACTATGGCTACACCTTC. Its protein product is CASSPRAGYSNYGYTF.

Sample share makes this clonotype medium-sized. CDR3 nucleotide sequence: TGTGCCAGCACCAGACAGGAGAACACTGAAGCTTTCTTT. Protein: CASTRQENTEAFF. This sequence joins TRBV6-2 or TRBV6-3 and TRBJ1-1, with D possibly TRBD1 on 6 matching bases. In germline, CDR1 is MNHEY, CDR2 SVGEGT. Between the trimmed V and J ends, which lost 7 bases and 1 base, there was a span of 10 bases. The CDR3 totals 13 residues.

This chain's CDR3 is CATSRRDSKNQPQHF. CDR3 coding DNA: TGTGCCACCAGCAGACGAGACAGTAAAAATCAGCCCCAGCATTTT. The rearrangement joins TRBV15 to TRBJ1-5, with TRBD1 as a possible D gene (5 bases). There are 15 residues in the CDR3. V shed 2 bases and J shed 4 bases, with 12 bases lying between them. Per the germline V gene, CDR1 is LNHNV and CDR2 is YYDKDF (reference sequence).

This clonotype was counted at least ten times. The chain has TRBV19 and TRBJ1-1; D gene unclear. V lost 7 bases, J lost 1 base, and 7 bases lay in between. This CDR3 is 12 amino acids long. Germline CDR1 is LNHDA and CDR2 is SQIVND (reference sequence). Written as DNA, the CDR3 is TGTGCCAGTAACGTGACGAACACTGAAGCTTTCTTT. Translated: CASNVTNTEAFF.

V gene TRBV12-3 or TRBV12-4 combines with J gene TRBJ1-1, with TRBD1 matching 7 bases. The CDR3 is 13 amino acids. Trimming at V came to 6 bases and at J to 10 bases, leaving 11 bases not matched to a gene. The CDR3 region is CASRPGQMRTAFF. The CDR3 region has the DNA TGTGCCAGCAGGCCGGGACAGATGCGGACAGCTTTCTTT.

The sample holds many counts of this clonotype. This chain links TRBV11-2 with TRBJ2-5, with 9 nucleotides matching TRBD2. This CDR3 has 18 amino acids. Germline-derived CDR1 and CDR2 are SGHAT and FQNNGV. V dropped 2 bases and J dropped 5; count of bases not matched to a gene: 15. The CDR3 nucleotides read TGTGCCAGCAGCTTAAACCCCCGAGGTAGCGGGAGATCGGAGACCCAGTACTTC. This encodes CASSLNPRGSGRSETQYF.

The sample holds a few counts of this clonotype. In nucleotides, the CDR3 is TGTGCCAGCAGCCATGGGGGGTTCTACGAGCAGTACTTC. It specifies CASSHGGFYEQYF. V usage is TRBV12-3 or TRBV12-4 and J usage is TRBJ2-7, with a possible D match to TRBD2 (6 bases). The CDR3 loop spans 13 amino acids. The V end lost 6 bases, the J end lost 3 bases, and 12 bases lay between the germline ends.

V is TRBV12-3 or TRBV12-4 and J is TRBJ2-7; no firm D call. The CDR3 sequence is 14 residues long. V lost 7 bases and J lost 4, with 17 bases in between. CDR3 DNA sequence: TGTGCCAGCACCAAACAGACCACGGAATACGAGCAGTACTTC. The encoded protein is CASTKQTTEYEQYF.

This clonotype has a count of ten or more. V is TRBV28 and J is TRBJ1-6; D not certain. Trimming took 3 bases from V and 9 from J, leaving 15 bases between them. The CDR3 has 15 amino acids. Germline V CDR1 and CDR2: MDHEN, SYDVKM. The CDR3 region is CASSLVGGYGSPLHF. CDR3 nucleotide sequence: TGTGCCAGCAGTTTGGTGGGAGGGTATGGTTCACCCCTCCACTTT.

This clonotype appeared many times. The chain couples TRBV2 to TRBJ1-1; D gene ambiguous. V was shortened by 2 bases and J by 4 bases, with 8 bases between the two germline ends. The CDR3 extends over 13 amino acids. Germline lookup yields CDR1 SNHLY and CDR2 FYNNEI. The CDR3 DNA follows: TGTGCCAGCAGTGAACTCGACCTCACTGAAGCTTTCTTT. Protein sequence: CASSELDLTEAFF.

There are many counts of this clonotype. The chain employs TRBV5-1 and TRBJ2-7; D uncertain. V dropped 1 base and J dropped 3 bases, with 11 bases sitting between them. The CDR3 is made up of 14 amino acids. CDR1 is SGHRS, CDR2 YFSETQ, per germline. The CDR3 region is CASSLNGRNYEQYF. Here the CDR3 DNA reads TGCGCCAGCAGCTTGAATGGCAGAAACTACGAGCAGTACTTC.

V and J are TRBV29-1 and TRBJ1-2; D perhaps matches TRBD1 (5 bases). Germline CDR1 is SQVTM and CDR2 is ANQGSEA. Trimming took 4 bases from V and 2 from J, leaving 17 bases between them. The CDR3 loop spans 15 amino acids. The CDR3 here is CSVGGDGEANYGYTF. The CDR3 nucleotides read TGCAGCGTTGGAGGGGACGGGGAGGCAAACTATGGCTACACCTTC.

The chain is built from TRBV6-1 and TRBJ2-2; D is unresolved. Germline CDR1 reads MNHNS; CDR2 reads SASEGT. The CDR3 covers 13 residues. Trimming removed 8 bases at V and 3 bases at J, with 10 bases between. The CDR3 here is CASVLPDTGELFF. Written as DNA, the CDR3 is TGTGCCAGCGTATTGCCGGACACCGGGGAGCTGTTTTTT.

This clonotype was counted ten times or more. This rearrangement joins TRBV30 to TRBJ1-3; the D gene is possibly TRBD1 (6 bases). The CDR3 contains 14 residues. Per germline, CDR1 GTSNPN and CDR2 SVGIG (reference sequence). Between the trimmed V and J ends, which lost 5 bases and 0 bases, there was a span of 11 bases. In DNA form, the CDR3 reads TGTGCCTGGCAACAGGGAAGCTCTGGAAACACCATATATTTT. It yields the protein CAWQQGSSGNTIYF.